Shown below are 9 T cell receptor beta chains from a single sample sequenced in a study of blood T cell repertoires in COVID-19. TCRdb's table, derived via immunoSEQ multiplex PCR, lists solely in-frame clones and lacks some. The table includes 150,000 or so clones, approximately 85% detected once. Sequenced sample: peripheral blood. The receptors were sampled from a man aged 55-75 years with COVID-19, enrolled during active disease.

This clone turned up a few times. The chain couples TRBV2 to TRBJ1-6; 12 bases match TRBD1. The CDR3 runs 19 residues. Germline V gene data show CDR1 as SNHLY and CDR2 as FYNNEI. V shed 6 bases and J 0 bases; nucleotides not matched to a gene: 9. This CDR3 reads CASRNRDRGPSSYNSPLHF. The CDR3 coding sequence is TGTGCCAGCAGGAACCGGGACAGGGGGCCTAGCTCCTATAATTCACCCCTCCACTTT.

This chain connects TRBV25-1 to TRBJ1-6; 7 bases match TRBD1. The J segment lost 5 bases and the V segment lost 4 bases, leaving 11 bases of the junction unmatched. This CDR3 contains 17 residues. CDR1 and CDR2 (germline): MGHDK, SYGVNS. CDR3: CASSANRARGDNSPLHF. The CDR3 coding sequence is TGTGCCAGCAGTGCGAACAGGGCCAGGGGGGATAATTCACCCCTCCACTTT.

The V and J genes are TRBV7-9 and TRBJ1-1; D is perhaps TRBD1 (6 bases). Looked up from germline, CDR1 is SEHNR and CDR2 is FQNEAQ (reference sequence). There are 16 residues in the CDR3. V was cut by 2 bases and J by 0 bases, with 13 bases left in between. This CDR3 reads CASSLIKQGLNTEAFF. For the CDR3, the DNA is TGTGCCAGCAGCTTAATAAAACAGGGTTTGAACACTGAAGCTTTCTTT.

J is TRBJ1-2 and V is TRBV19; perhaps TRBD1 as D (5 bases). The CDR3 is 13 residues long. V was clipped by 6 bases and J by 8 bases, with 16 bases between them. Per germline, CDR1 LNHDA and CDR2 SQIVND (reference sequence). As DNA, the CDR3 is TGTGCCAGTAGCAAGGAGGGGCCTTTGGGCTACACCTTC. Its protein product is CASSKEGPLGYTF.

V gene TRBV19 combines with J gene TRBJ2-7; D is perhaps TRBD2 (5 bases). The V end lost 6 bases, the J end lost 0 bases, and 15 bases lay between the germline ends. The CDR3 sequence is 15 residues long. Germline CDR1 LNHDA, CDR2 SQIVND (reference sequence). CDR3 DNA sequence: TGTGCCAGTAGGACTACCGGGTCAGCCTCCTACGAGCAGTACTTC. Translating gives CASRTTGSASYEQYF.

The rearrangement links TRBV29-1 to TRBJ2-1, with TRBD2 identical over 8 bases. Germline values: CDR1 SQVTM, CDR2 ANQGSEA. V dropped 3 bases and J dropped 8; count of bases not matched to a gene: 15. The CDR3 has 16 residues. CDR3 sequence (DNA): TGCAGCGTTGAGTTCCCCCCCGGGACTAGGTCATATGAGCAGTTCTTC. This encodes CSVEFPPGTRSYEQFF.

This chain links TRBV6-6 with TRBJ2-4; tentatively, D is TRBD2 (5 bases). The CDR3 spans 14 residues. The V gene's germline CDR1 is MNHNY and CDR2 SVGAGI (reference sequence). Trimming pared 6 bases from V and 0 bases from J, leaving 9 bases between. DNA for the CDR3: TGTGCCAGCAGGACCGGGATAGCCAAAAACATTCAGTACTTC. This encodes CASRTGIAKNIQYF.

The rearrangement joins TRBV6-5 to TRBJ1-1; TRBD1 is a possible D gene (6 bases). The CDR3 is 13 residues long. The germline CDR1 and CDR2 sequences are MNHEY and SVGAGI. The V gene lost 5 bases and the J gene lost 6 bases, with 13 bases spanning the gap. The CDR3 loop reads CASSTGGRPEAFF. The CDR3 bases are TGTGCCAGCAGTACCGGGGGGCGCCCTGAAGCTTTCTTT.

The V call is TRBV10-3, the J call TRBJ2-5; D perhaps matches TRBD1 (8 bases). Germline V lookup: CDR1 ENHRY, CDR2 SYGVKD. The CDR3 sequence is 14 residues long. Trimming cost V 2 bases and J 5 bases, with 12 bases left between them. The CDR3 sequence: CAISETGGVETQYF. The CDR3 nucleotides are TGTGCCATCAGTGAGACAGGGGGGGTGGAGACCCAGTACTTC.